One and the same sample provided the 12 T cell receptor beta chains below, sequenced in a study of T cell repertoires in aging, cancer and after chemotherapy. A mixed TRB-A/B primer pool amplified rearranged TRB by multiplex touch-down PCR. TCRdb ran MiXCR on the multiplex PCR reads and lists one entry per CDR3 protein. The top ten hold approximately 12% of the sample, which has approximately 5,300 distinct CDR3 sequences, roughly 27% seen once. The template was genomic DNA from peripheral blood, not RNA. Material for sequencing was blood. The receptors shown here come from a human donor with a solid tumor.

As for this clonotype: The junction and the germline gene differ at one end; a read error may be behind it. This chain links TRBV5-1 with TRBJ2-7; D may correspond to TRBD1 or TRBD2 (5 bases each). Germline CDR1 reads SGHRS; CDR2 reads YFSETQ. The CDR3 covers 13 residues. CDR3 bases: TGCGTCAGCAGCCCGGGGCAGACCTACGAGCAGTACTTC. It translates to CVSSPGQTYEQYF.

The V and J genes are TRBV9 and TRBJ1-5; D might be TRBD1 (6 bases). The CDR3 consists of 14 residues. Trimming stripped 1 base from V and 6 bases from J, with 11 bases between. Germline loops: CDR1 SGDLS, CDR2 YYNGEE. The chain's CDR3 is CASSVSGASQPQHF. CDR3 in DNA: TGTGCCAGCAGCGTATCGGGGGCGAGTCAGCCCCAGCATTTT.

J is TRBJ1-4 and V is TRBV6-1; D is uncertain. This CDR3 has 17 amino acids. Germline V gene lookup returns CDR1 MNHNS and CDR2 SASEGT. V dropped 0 bases and J dropped 0 bases, with 11 bases sitting between them. The CDR3 reads CASSEAVGSATNEKLFF. The CDR3 DNA reads TGTGCCAGCAGTGAAGCAGTAGGGTCGGCAACTAATGAAAAACTGTTTTTT.

This clonotype occurred a few times. The chain joins TRBV24-1 to TRBJ2-1; 16 bases are shared with TRBD2. From germline, CDR1 is KGHDR and CDR2 SFDVKD. The CDR3 contains 16 residues. J gave up 7 bases and V 4 bases, and 3 bases lay outside the gene matches. CDR3 coding DNA: TGTGCCACCAGTGACCAGGGACTAGCGGGGGGGAATGAGCAGTTCTTC. As protein: CATSDQGLAGGNEQFF.

This clonotype has only a few counts. This rearrangement joins TRBV19 to TRBJ1-1; 7 bases align to TRBD1. Germline lookup yields CDR1 LNHDA and CDR2 SQIVND (reference sequence). The CDR3 sequence is 15 residues long. J gave up 1 base and V 5 bases, and 7 bases lay outside the gene matches. Here the CDR3 DNA reads TGTGCCAGTAGTCTTCAGACAGGGTCGAACACTGAAGCTTTCTTT. It encodes CASSLQTGSNTEAFF.

This chain uses TRBV6-4 with TRBJ1-5, with 9 bases identical to TRBD1. Germline trimming cut 9 bases from V and 4 bases from J; bases unmatched to any gene: 13. The CDR3 is 16 residues long. Germline V gene data show CDR1 as MRHNA and CDR2 as SNTAGT. The DNA of the CDR3 is TGTGCCAGTCCCGGGACAGGGCGAAATCGGAATCAGCCCCAGCATTTT. Protein sequence: CASPGTGRNRNQPQHF.

In this sample, this clonotype is medium-sized. The genes are TRBV29-1 and TRBJ1-2; weak D call: TRBD1 (6 bases). V lost 4 bases and J lost 8, with 14 bases in between. This CDR3 is 12 amino acids long. Per germline, CDR1 SQVTM and CDR2 ANQGSEA. This chain's CDR3 is CSVGQGLGGYTF. The CDR3 DNA follows: TGCAGCGTTGGCCAGGGGCTCGGGGGCTACACCTTC.

This clonotype was seen a handful of times. The chain uses TRBV6-5 and TRBJ1-5; D perhaps matches TRBD1 (6 bases). The CDR3 covers 13 residues. Trimming cost V 7 bases and J 7 bases, with 14 bases left between them. Germline lookup yields CDR1 MNHEY and CDR2 SVGAGI. The CDR3 sequence: CASIQGREQPQHF. CDR3 DNA sequence: TGTGCCAGCATACAGGGTCGGGAACAGCCCCAGCATTTT.

The chain combines TRBV4-2 with TRBJ1-3; D gene unclear. The V gene's germline CDR1 is LGHNA and CDR2 YNFKEQ. The CDR3 runs to 17 residues. Trimming took off 0 bases at V and 0 bases at J, with 12 bases between the two ends. The DNA for the CDR3 is TGTGCCAGCAGCCAAGATCGTCCGGTCCTCTCTGGAAACACCATATATTTT. It is translated as CASSQDRPVLSGNTIYF.

This rearrangement joins TRBV24-1 to TRBJ1-1; 7 positions match TRBD1. J gave up 0 bases and V 5 bases, and 5 bases lay outside the gene matches. The CDR3 is 15 amino acids. The germline CDR1 and CDR2 sequences are KGHDR and SFDVKD. CDR3 DNA: TGTGCCACCAGTGTAGGGGACAGATTGAACACTGAAGCTTTCTTT. Amino acid sequence: CATSVGDRLNTEAFF.

This clonotype is termed medium-sized. The V gene is TRBV30, the J gene TRBJ1-2, with a tentative D call TRBD1 (5 bases). V gave up 2 bases and J gave up 0 bases, with 19 bases separating them. The CDR3 has 17 residues. The germline V gene encodes CDR1 GTSNPN and CDR2 SVGIG (reference sequence). CDR3 sequence: CAWSFTPGTAPNYGYTF. The CDR3 DNA reads TGTGCCTGGAGTTTTACGCCCGGGACCGCACCTAACTATGGCTACACCTTC.

The table lists this clonotype with a few counts. V is TRBV5-4 and J is TRBJ2-1, with a possible D match to TRBD1 (6 bases). Trimming took 0 bases from V and 8 from J, leaving 12 bases between them. Germline lookup yields CDR1 SGHNT and CDR2 YYREEE (reference sequence). The CDR3 is 14 residues long. CDR3 sequence: CASSLGTAVDEQFF. The CDR3 DNA is TGTGCCAGCAGCTTGGGGACAGCAGTCGATGAGCAGTTCTTC.